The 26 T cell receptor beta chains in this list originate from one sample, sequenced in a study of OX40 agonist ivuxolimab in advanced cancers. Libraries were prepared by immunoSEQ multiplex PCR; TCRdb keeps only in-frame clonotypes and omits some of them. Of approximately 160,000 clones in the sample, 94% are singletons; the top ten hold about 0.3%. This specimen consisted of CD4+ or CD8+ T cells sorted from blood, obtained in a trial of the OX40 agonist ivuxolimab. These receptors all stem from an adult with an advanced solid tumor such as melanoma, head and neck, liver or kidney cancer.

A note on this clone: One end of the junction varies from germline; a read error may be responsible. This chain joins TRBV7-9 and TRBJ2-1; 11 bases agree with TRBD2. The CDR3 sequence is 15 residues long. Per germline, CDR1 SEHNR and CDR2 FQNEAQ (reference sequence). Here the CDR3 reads CASSQQLAGVDEQFF. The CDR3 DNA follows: TGCGCCAGCAGCCAACAACTAGCGGGAGTTGATGAGCAGTTCTTC. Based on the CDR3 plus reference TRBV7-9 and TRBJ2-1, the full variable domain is DTGVSQNPRHKITKRGQNVTFRCDPISEHNRLYWYRQTLGQGPEFLTYFQNEAQLEKSRLLSDRFSAERPKGSFSTLEIQRTEQGDSAMYLCASSQQLAGVDEQFFGPGTRLTVL.

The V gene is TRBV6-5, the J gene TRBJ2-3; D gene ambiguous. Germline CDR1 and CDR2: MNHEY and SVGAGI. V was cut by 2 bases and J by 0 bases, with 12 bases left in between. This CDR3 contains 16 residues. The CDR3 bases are TGTGCCAGCAGTTACGGCCAAGCCCCTAGCACAGATACGCAGTATTTT. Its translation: CASSYGQAPSTDTQYF.

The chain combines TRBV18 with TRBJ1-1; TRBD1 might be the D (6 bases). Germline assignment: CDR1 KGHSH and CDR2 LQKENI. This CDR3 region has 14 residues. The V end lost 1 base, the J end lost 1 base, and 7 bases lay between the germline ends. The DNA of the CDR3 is TGTGCCAGCTCACCACGGACAGCGAACACTGAAGCTTTCTTT. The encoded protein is CASSPRTANTEAFF.

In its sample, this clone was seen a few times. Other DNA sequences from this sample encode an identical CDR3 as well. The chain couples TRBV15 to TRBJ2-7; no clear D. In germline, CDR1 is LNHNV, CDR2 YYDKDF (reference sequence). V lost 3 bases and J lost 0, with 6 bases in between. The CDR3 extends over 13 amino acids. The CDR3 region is CATSRDGSYEQYF. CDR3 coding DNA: TGTGCCACCAGCAGGGACGGCTCCTACGAGCAGTACTTC. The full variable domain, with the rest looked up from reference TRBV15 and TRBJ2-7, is DAMVIQNPRYQVTQFGKPVTLSCSQTLNHNVMYWYQQKSSQAPKLLFHYYDKDFNNEADTPDNFQSRRPNTSFCFLDIRSPGLGDTAMYLCATSRDGSYEQYFGPGTRLTVT.

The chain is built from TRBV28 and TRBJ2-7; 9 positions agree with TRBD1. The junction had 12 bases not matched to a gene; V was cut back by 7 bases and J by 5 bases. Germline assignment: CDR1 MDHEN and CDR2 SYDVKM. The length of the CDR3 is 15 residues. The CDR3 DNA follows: TGTGCCAGCAATCCCATGGGACAGGGATTCGACGAGCAGTACTTC. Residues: CASNPMGQGFDEQYF.

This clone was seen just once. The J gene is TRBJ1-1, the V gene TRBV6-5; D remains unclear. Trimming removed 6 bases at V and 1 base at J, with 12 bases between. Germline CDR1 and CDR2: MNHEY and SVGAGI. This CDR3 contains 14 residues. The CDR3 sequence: CASRAEGPNTEAFF. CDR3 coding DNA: TGTGCCAGCAGGGCCGAAGGTCCGAACACTGAAGCTTTCTTT.

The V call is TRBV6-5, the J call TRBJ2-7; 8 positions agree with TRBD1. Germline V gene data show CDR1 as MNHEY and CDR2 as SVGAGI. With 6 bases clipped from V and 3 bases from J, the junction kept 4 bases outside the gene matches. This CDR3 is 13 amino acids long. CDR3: CASRNDRGYEQYF. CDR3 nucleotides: TGTGCCAGCAGAAATGACAGGGGCTACGAGCAGTACTTC.

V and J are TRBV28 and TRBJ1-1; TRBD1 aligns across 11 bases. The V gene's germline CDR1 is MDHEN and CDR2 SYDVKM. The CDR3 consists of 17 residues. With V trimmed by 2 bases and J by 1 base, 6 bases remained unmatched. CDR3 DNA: TGTGCCAGCAGTTTACCAACCGGGACAGGGGGGAACACTGAAGCTTTCTTT. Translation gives CASSLPTGTGGNTEAFF.

CDR3 sequence: CASSLTGDFHEQYF. CDR3 sequence (DNA): TGCGCCAGCAGCCTGACAGGGGACTTCCACGAGCAGTACTTC. The rearrangement uses TRBV5-1 and TRBJ2-7; 8 bases are shared with TRBD1. V lost 4 bases and J lost 5; bases outside the gene matches: 8. The CDR3 contains 14 residues. From germline, CDR1 is SGHRS and CDR2 YFSETQ.

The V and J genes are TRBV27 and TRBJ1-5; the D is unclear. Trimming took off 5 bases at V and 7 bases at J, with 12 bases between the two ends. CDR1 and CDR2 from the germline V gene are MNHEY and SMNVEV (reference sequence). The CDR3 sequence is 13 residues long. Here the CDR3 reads CASSRNPRQPQHF. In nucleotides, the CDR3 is TGTGCCAGCAGTCGAAACCCCAGACAGCCCCAGCATTTT.

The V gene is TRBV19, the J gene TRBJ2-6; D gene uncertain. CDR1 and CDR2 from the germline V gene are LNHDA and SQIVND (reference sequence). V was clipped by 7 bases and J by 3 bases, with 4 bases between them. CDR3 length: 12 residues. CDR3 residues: CASTGGANVLTF. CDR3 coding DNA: TGTGCCAGTACGGGTGGGGCCAACGTCCTGACTTTC.

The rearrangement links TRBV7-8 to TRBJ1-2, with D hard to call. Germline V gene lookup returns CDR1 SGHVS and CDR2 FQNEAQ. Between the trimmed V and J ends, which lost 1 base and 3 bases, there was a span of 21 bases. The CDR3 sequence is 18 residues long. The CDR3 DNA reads TGTGCCAGCAGCTTAGAGGGCCCAAGACGGAGCCAAGACTATGGCTACACCTTC. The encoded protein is CASSLEGPRRSQDYGYTF.

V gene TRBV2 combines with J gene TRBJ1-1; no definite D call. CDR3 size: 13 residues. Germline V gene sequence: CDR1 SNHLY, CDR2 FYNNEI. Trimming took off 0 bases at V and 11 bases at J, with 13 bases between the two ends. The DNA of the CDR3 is TGTGCCAGCAGTGAAGCATCTACCCTCGGGGCTTTCTTT. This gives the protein CASSEASTLGAFF.

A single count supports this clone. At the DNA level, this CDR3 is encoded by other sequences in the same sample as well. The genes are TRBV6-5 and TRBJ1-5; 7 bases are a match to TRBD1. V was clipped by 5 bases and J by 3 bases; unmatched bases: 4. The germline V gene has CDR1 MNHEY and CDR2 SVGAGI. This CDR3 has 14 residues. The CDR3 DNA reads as TGTGCCAGCAGTCGGACAGGATCCAATCAGCCCCAGCATTTT. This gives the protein CASSRTGSNQPQHF.

CDR3 coding DNA: TGTGCCAGCAGCAAGTGTTTCGGGCATCATGATACCCTTCCGAACACTGAAGCTTTCTTT. This translates into CASSKCFGHHDTLPNTEAFF. The gene calls are TRBV21-1 and TRBJ1-1. TRBV21-1 is an annotated pseudogene. The CDR3 runs 20 residues.

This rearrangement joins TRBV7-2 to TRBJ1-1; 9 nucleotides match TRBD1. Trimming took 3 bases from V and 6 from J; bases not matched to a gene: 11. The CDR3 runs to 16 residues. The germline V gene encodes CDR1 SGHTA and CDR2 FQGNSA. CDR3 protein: CASSFRDRAMGAEAFF. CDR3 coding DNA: TGTGCCAGCAGCTTCCGGGACAGGGCTATGGGGGCTGAAGCTTTCTTT.

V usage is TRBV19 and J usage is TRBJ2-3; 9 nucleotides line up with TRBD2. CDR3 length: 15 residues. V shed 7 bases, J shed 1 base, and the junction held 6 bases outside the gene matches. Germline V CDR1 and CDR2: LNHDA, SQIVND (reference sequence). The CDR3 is CASNPSGKGTDTQYF. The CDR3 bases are TGTGCCAGTAACCCTAGCGGGAAGGGCACAGATACGCAGTATTTT. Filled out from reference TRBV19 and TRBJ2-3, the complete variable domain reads DGGITQSPKYLFRKEGQNVTLSCEQNLNHDAMYWYRQDPGQGLRLIYYSQIVNDFQKGDIAEGYSVSREKKESFPLTVTSAQKNPTAFYLCASNPSGKGTDTQYFGPGTRLTVL.

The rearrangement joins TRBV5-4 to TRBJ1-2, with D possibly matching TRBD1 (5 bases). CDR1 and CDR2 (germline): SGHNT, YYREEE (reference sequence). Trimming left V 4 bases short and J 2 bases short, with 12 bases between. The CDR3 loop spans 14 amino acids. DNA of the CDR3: TGTGCCAGCAGCCCTCGCCAGGGCAACTATGGCTACACCTTC. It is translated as CASSPRQGNYGYTF. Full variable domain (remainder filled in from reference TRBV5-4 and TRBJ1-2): ETGVTQSPTHLIKTRGQQVTLRCSSQSGHNTVSWYQQALGQGPQFIFQYYREEENGRGNFPPRFSGLQFPNYSSELNVNALELDDSALYLCASSPRQGNYGYTFGSGTRLTVV.

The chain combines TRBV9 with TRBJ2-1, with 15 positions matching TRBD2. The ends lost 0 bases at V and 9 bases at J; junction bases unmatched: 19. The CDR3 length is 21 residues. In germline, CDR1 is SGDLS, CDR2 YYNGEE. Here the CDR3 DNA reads TGTGCCAGCAGCGTAGATGCGGGACTAGCGGGGGGTACTACAGGATTCGGTGAGCAGTTCTTC. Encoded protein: CASSVDAGLAGGTTGFGEQFF.

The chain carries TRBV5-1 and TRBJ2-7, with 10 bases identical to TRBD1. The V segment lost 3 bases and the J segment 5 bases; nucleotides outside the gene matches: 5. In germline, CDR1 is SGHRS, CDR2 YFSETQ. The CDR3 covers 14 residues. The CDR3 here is CASSSLDRGNEQYF. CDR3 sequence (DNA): TGCGCCAGCAGCTCCTTGGACAGGGGGAACGAGCAGTACTTC.

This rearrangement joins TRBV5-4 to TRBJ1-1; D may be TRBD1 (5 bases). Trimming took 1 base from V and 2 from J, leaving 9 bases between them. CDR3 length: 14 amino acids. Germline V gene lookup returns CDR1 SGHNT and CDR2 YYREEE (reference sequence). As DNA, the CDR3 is TGTGCCAGCAGCTTGTTTGGGGCTAACACTGAAGCTTTCTTT. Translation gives CASSLFGANTEAFF. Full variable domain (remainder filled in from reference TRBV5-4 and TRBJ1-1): ETGVTQSPTHLIKTRGQQVTLRCSSQSGHNTVSWYQQALGQGPQFIFQYYREEENGRGNFPPRFSGLQFPNYSSELNVNALELDDSALYLCASSLFGANTEAFFGQGTRLTVV.

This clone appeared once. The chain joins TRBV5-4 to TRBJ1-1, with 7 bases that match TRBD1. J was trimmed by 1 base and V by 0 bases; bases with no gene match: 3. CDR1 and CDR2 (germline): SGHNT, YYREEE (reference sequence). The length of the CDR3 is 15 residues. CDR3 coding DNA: TGTGCCAGCAGCTTGGGGACAGGCAGGAACACTGAAGCTTTCTTT. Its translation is CASSLGTGRNTEAFF.

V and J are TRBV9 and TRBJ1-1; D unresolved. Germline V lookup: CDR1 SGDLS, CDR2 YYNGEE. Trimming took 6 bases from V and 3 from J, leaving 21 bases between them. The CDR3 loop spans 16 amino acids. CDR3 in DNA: TGTGCCAGCACCCCTTCGAGAGGTTGGGCGGACACTGAAGCTTTCTTT. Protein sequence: CASTPSRGWADTEAFF.

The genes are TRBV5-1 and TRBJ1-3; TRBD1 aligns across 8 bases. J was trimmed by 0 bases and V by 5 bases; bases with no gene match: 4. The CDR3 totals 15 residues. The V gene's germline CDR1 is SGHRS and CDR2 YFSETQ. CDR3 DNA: TGCGCCAGCAGTTTTACAGGGGGCTCTGGAAACACCATATATTTT. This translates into CASSFTGGSGNTIYF.

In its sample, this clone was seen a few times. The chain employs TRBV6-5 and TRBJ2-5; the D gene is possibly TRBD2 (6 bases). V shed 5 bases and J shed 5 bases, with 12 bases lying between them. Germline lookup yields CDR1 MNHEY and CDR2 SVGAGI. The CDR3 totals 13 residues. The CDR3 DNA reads TGTGCCAGCAGTCCTCGGGGGAGGGAGACCCAGTACTTC. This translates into CASSPRGRETQYF.

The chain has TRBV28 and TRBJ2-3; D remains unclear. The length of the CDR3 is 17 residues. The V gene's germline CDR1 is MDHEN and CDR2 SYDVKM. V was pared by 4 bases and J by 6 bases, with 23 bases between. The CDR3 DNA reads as TGTGCCAGCAGTTATTTTCTCGACTGGTCCACATCGGATACGCAGTATTTT. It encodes CASSYFLDWSTSDTQYF.